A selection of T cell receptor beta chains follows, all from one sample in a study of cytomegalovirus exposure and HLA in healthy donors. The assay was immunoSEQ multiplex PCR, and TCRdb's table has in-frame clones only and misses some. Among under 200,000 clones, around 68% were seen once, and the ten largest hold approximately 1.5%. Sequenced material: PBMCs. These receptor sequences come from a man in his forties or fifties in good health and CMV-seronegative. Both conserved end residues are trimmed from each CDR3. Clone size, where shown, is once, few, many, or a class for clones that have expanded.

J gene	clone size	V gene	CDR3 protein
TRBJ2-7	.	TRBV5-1	ASRTDRVPTYEQY
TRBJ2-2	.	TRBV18	ASSPWSGGTGELF
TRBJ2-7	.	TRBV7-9	ASSSLGEQY
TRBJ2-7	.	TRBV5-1	ASSLGRLADEQY
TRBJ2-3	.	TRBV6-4	AGSVAGGTDTQY
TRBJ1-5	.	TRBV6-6	ASSYPGQGAQPQH
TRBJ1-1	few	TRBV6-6	ASSQGITEAF
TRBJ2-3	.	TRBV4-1	ASSLAQGTDTQY
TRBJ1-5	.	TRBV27	ASSFLSTQPQH
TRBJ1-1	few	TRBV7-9	ASSATILNTEAF
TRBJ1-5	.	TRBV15	ATSRGGGSNQPQH
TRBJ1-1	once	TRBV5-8	ASSLIISPGEAF
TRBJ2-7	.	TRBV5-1	ASSLDDSGAGEQY
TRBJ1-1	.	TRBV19	ASSIGAQRTEAF
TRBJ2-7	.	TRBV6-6	ASRRDFGSYEQY
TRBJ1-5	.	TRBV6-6	ASSYSTTVQH
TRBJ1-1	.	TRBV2	ASSTDRAVEAF
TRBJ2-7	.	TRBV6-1	ASTGDPVYEQY
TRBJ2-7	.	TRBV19	ASSNGHAYEQY
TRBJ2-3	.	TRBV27	ATIGRVGADTQY
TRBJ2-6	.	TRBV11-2	ASSPWTGWASGANVLT
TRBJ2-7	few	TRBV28	ASSLRTSYEQY
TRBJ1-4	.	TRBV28	ASTLTGGSSSEKLF
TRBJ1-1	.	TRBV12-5	ASGRQRNTEAF
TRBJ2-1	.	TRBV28	ASSRAGGKPSYNEQF
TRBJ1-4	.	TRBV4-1	ASSHPPVPGYNREKLF
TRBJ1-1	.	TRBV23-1	ASSPPGEEGAPEAF
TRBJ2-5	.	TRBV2	ASARDNQETQY
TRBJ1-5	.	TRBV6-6	ASSYAGEGNQPQH
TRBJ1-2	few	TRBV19	ASSTSGGAGGYT
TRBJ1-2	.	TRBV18	ASSPRGTGDGYT
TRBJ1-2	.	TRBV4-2	ASSQEGDYGYT
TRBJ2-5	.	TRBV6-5	ASSSTTWGEETQY
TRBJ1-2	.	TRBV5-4	ASSPPGDRANYGYT
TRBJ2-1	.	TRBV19	ASSILGGNSYNEQF
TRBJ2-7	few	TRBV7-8	ASSPPWLQDSYEQY
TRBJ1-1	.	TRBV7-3	ASSLTSGGTEAF
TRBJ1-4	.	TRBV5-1	ASSLAGTGNEKLF
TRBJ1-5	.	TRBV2	ARGKRDGGYSNQPQH
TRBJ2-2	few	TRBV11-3	ASSLAVWGTGGTGELF
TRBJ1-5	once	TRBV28	ATRTQGARESNQPQH
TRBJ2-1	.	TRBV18	ASSPVRGEQF
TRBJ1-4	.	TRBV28	ASSTPGQGGEKLF
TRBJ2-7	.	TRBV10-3	AISGTGYYEQY
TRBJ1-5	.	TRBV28	ASRLTWTGNNQPQH
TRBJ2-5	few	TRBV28	ASRAGKETQY
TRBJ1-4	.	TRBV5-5	ASSLNQSPIQITNEKLF
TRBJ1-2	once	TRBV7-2	ASSLAGQGGSYGYT
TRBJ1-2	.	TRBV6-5	ASSTGTGGNGYT
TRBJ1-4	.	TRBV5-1	ASSFQGTNEKLF
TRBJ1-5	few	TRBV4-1	ASSQDQGGGNQPQH
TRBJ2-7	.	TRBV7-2	ASSSRQVLTYEQY